The 8 T cell receptor beta chains reported below all come from one sample, sequenced in a study of CD8 T cells in ankylosing spondylitis. TCRdb reprocessed the 5' RACE reads via MiXCR and lists one record per CDR3 protein. The sample lists some 250,000 distinct CDR3 sequences, more than 20% occurring once. Input material: blood, either unsorted or a sorted T cell fraction (not recorded which). The receptors were gathered from a male donor with ankylosing spondylitis or in good health (not recorded which).

Ten or more counts support this clonotype. J is TRBJ2-3 and V is TRBV7-9; the match to TRBD2 covers 7 bases. Germline values: CDR1 SEHNR, CDR2 FQNEAQ (reference sequence). The CDR3 is made up of 20 amino acids. With 5 bases clipped from V and 5 bases from J, the junction kept 25 bases outside the gene matches. Here the CDR3 reads CASSLMVVRYSGEQGDTQYF. The CDR3 DNA sequence: TGTGCCAGCAGCCTTATGGTGGTTAGGTACAGCGGGGAACAAGGAGATACGCAGTATTTT.

The J gene is TRBJ2-1, the V gene TRBV7-8; a weak D match, TRBD2 (5 bases). V was pared by 5 bases and J by 2 bases, with 25 bases between. Germline CDR1 SGHVS, CDR2 FQNEAQ. The CDR3 spans 19 residues. CDR3 nucleotide sequence: TGTGCCAGCAGCCTACAGTGGACCGGGGTGGTCTTCGCCTACAATGAGCAGTTCTTC. Translated: CASSLQWTGVVFAYNEQFF.

V usage is TRBV6-1 and J usage is TRBJ2-1; TRBD2 agrees at 7 bases. Trimming cost V 5 bases and J 8 bases; bases outside gene matches: 9. CDR3 size: 14 residues. Germline CDR1 and CDR2: MNHNS and SASEGT. Written as DNA, the CDR3 is TGTGCCAGCAGTCCTAGAGCGGGGCGGGATGAGCAGTTCTTC. Translating gives CASSPRAGRDEQFF.

This clonotype was seen many times. The CDR3 nucleotides are TGCGCCAGCAGCTTGGCCGGGCTGACAGGGGGACGATCTGGGGCCAACGTCCTGACTTTC. Amino acid sequence: CASSLAGLTGGRSGANVLTF. This chain uses TRBV5-1 with TRBJ2-6; TRBD1 matches at 9 bases. The CDR3 spans 20 residues. Trimming removed 0 bases from V and 1 base from J; junction bases left unmatched: 11. Germline CDR1 and CDR2: SGHRS and YFSETQ. The full variable domain, with the rest looked up from reference TRBV5-1 and TRBJ2-6, is KAGVTQTPRYLIKTRGQQVTLSCSPISGHRSVSWYQQTPGQGLQFLFEYFSETQRNKGNFPGRFSGRQFSNSRSEMNVSTLELGDSALYLCASSLAGLTGGRSGANVLTFGAGSRLTVL.

This clonotype was recorded at least ten times. V and J are TRBV28 and TRBJ2-7; D unresolved. The ends were cut back, 3 bases at V and 4 bases at J, with 16 bases in the middle. This CDR3 comprises 15 residues. In germline, CDR1 is MDHEN, CDR2 SYDVKM. The CDR3 sequence: CASSFQDFNRYEQYF. The CDR3 DNA follows: TGTGCCAGCAGTTTCCAGGATTTCAATAGATACGAGCAGTACTTC.

The chain carries TRBV20-1 and TRBJ2-1; TRBD1 agrees at 8 bases. V trimming: 4 bases; J trimming: 8 bases; junction bases outside the gene matches: 7. Germline loops: CDR1 DFQATT, CDR2 SNEGSKA (reference sequence). This CDR3 region has 13 residues. CDR3 residues: CSAIRGPGYEQFF. The CDR3 DNA follows: TGCAGTGCTATCAGGGGGCCGGGGTATGAGCAGTTCTTC.

J is TRBJ2-7 and V is TRBV12-3 or TRBV12-4; D might be TRBD1 (6 bases). Trimming stripped 1 base from V and 6 bases from J, with 13 bases between. This CDR3 has 14 amino acids. CDR3 protein: CASSLGQAQREQYF. CDR3 DNA sequence: TGTGCCAGCAGTTTAGGACAGGCTCAGCGCGAGCAGTACTTC.

V usage is TRBV7-2 and J usage is TRBJ2-2, with D tentatively TRBD1 (5 bases). CDR3 size: 16 residues. Germline CDR1 and CDR2: SGHTA and FQGNSA. V was shortened by 5 bases and J by 8 bases, with 21 bases between the two germline ends. DNA of the CDR3: TGTGCCAGCAGCCCCCAGGGTACTACCCTTCTGGGGGAGCTGTTTTTT. Translated, it gives CASSPQGTTLLGELFF. Full variable domain (outside the CDR3, taken from reference TRBV7-2 and TRBJ2-2): GAGVSQSPSNKVTEKGKDVELRCDPISGHTALYWYRQSLGQGLEFLIYFQGNSAPDKSGLPSDRFSAERTGGSVSTLTIQRTQQEDSAVYLCASSPQGTTLLGELFFGEGSRLTVL.